This T cell receptor beta chain was captured by sequencing in a study of blood T cell repertoires in COVID-19. Study-level information: Acute and convalescent COVID-19 samples came from the United States, Italy and Spain. T cells, B-cell-depleted T cells, or PBMCs supplied cDNA or gDNA.

The CDR3 sequence is 15 residues long. Trimming pared 4 bases from V and 4 bases from J, leaving 15 bases between. Germline values: CDR1 SGHRS, CDR2 YFSETQ. Original processing methods: Reference gene primer amplification in the assay estimated nucleated cell counts. The data were produced by immunoSEQ multiplex PCR, yet TCRdb's version contains in-frame clones alone and is incomplete. V and J calls and clone size are as listed in that table; D and trimming were resolved from the DNA. Of 40,000 to 50,000 clones in the sample, about 88% were seen once. Sequencing input: peripheral blood. The origin of this receptor is a human donor in a cohort sampled during active COVID-19. This sequence joins TRBV5-1 and TRBJ2-1; D is perhaps TRBD2 (6 bases). Written as DNA, the CDR3 is TGCGCCAGCAGCATGGAACTGGGGGGTTACAATGAGCAGTTCTTC. It specifies CASSMELGGYNEQFF.